The clone carrying this T cell receptor (beta chain) was counted ten times or more. What it recognizes is unknown. RNA transcripts yielded amplified TCR beta CDR3 regions. The study used the HTBI primer set for a first-round RT-PCR of the TCR CDR3. TCRdb analysed the multiplex PCR reads with MiXCR anew, one entry per CDR3 protein. This table holds approximately 640,000 distinct CDR3 sequences, 15% to 20% found once. Researchers barred patients who had uncontrolled infection, other autoimmune disease, pregnancy or lactation. This specimen belongs to a study of T cells in Graves' hyperthyroidism and ophthalmopathy. Study results and limitations: By a 13 V-J model, ophthalmopathy was set apart from stable hyperthyroidism. Most expanded thyroid clonotypes above 0.001 also appeared in blood. Ophthalmopathy was model-predicted a median 6.5 months pre-onset.

V gave up 2 bases and J gave up 6 bases, with 10 bases separating them. The length of the CDR3 is 13 residues. Germline loops: CDR1 ENHRY, CDR2 SYGVKD. This chain links TRBV10-3 with TRBJ1-2; D possibly corresponds to TRBD1 (6 bases). Sequencing was performed on blood. The receptor was derived from a man in his fifties with Graves' hyperthyroidism. CDR3 sequence reads: CAISETGRNGYTF. The CDR3 nucleotides are TGTGCCATCAGTGAGACAGGGAGGAATGGCTACACCTTC.